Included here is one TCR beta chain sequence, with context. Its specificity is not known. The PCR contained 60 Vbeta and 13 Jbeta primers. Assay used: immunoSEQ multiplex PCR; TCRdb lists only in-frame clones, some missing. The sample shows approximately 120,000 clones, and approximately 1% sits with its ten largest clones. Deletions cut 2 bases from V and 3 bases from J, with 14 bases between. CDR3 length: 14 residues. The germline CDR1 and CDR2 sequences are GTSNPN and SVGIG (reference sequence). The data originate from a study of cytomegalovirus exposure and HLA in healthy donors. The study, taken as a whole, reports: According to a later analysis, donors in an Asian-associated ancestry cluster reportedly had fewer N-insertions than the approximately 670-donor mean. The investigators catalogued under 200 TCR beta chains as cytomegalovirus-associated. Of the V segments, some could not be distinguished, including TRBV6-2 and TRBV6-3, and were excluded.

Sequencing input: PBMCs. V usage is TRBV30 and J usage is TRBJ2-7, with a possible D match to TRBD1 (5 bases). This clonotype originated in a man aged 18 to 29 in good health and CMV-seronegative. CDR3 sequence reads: CAWSWRGANYEQYF. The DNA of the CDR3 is TGTGCCTGGAGTTGGCGTGGGGCTAACTACGAGCAGTACTTC.